These 15 T cell receptor beta chains originate from one sample sequenced in a study of blood T cell repertoires in COVID-19. The assay was immunoSEQ multiplex PCR, and TCRdb's table has in-frame clones only and misses some. This sample has about 400,000 clones, with 89% found just once. Sequencing input: peripheral blood. These receptors all come from a man aged 40-50 years with acute or convalescent COVID-19.

This clone is a singleton in its sample. V usage is TRBV28 and J usage is TRBJ2-5, with a weak D call TRBD2 (5 bases). This CDR3 spans 14 amino acids. Germline V CDR1 and CDR2: MDHEN, SYDVKM. V lost 5 bases and J lost 5, with 15 bases in between. CDR3 coding DNA: TGTGCCAGCAGTGGGTTACGCTGGGAGGAGACCCAGTACTTC. Translated: CASSGLRWEETQYF.

In the case of this clone: This CDR3 is also generated by other DNA sequences in the sample. The chain has TRBV19 and TRBJ2-7, with TRBD1 matching over 7 bases. The CDR3 length is 13 residues. Looked up from germline, CDR1 is LNHDA and CDR2 is SQIVND (reference sequence). After removal of 9 bases from V and 4 bases from J, the junction contained 9 bases not matched to a gene. The CDR3 DNA is TGTGCCAGCACCCGACAGGGTTCGTACGAGCAGTACTTC. Its translation is CASTRQGSYEQYF.

CDR3 DNA: TGTGCCAGCAGTTTAACAAACAGGGGTTTGGGCGAAAAACTGTTTTTT. Translated: CASSLTNRGLGEKLFF. The chain uses TRBV6-5 and TRBJ1-4; TRBD1 matches at 7 bases. Germline V gene data show CDR1 as MNHEY and CDR2 as SVGAGI. Germline trimming cut 4 bases from V and 8 bases from J; bases unmatched to any gene: 13. The CDR3 sequence is 16 residues long.

This chain's CDR3 is CATSRGGRSGANVLTF. The CDR3 DNA sequence: TGTGCCACCAGCAGAGGCGGCCGCTCTGGGGCCAACGTCCTGACTTTC. The V gene is TRBV15, the J gene TRBJ2-6; D remains unclear. The CDR3 extends over 16 amino acids. V was cut by 1 base and J by 0 bases, with 7 bases left in between. Germline values: CDR1 LNHNV, CDR2 YYDKDF (reference sequence). The whole variable domain, filled in from reference TRBV15 and TRBJ2-6, reads DAMVIQNPRYQVTQFGKPVTLSCSQTLNHNVMYWYQQKSSQAPKLLFHYYDKDFNNEADTPDNFQSRRPNTSFCFLDIRSPGLGDTAMYLCATSRGGRSGANVLTFGAGSRLTVL.

This clone was seen only once. The chain recombines TRBV9 with TRBJ1-6; 9 nucleotides agree with TRBD1. Germline assignment: CDR1 SGDLS and CDR2 YYNGEE. There are 15 residues in the CDR3. The J segment lost 8 bases and the V segment lost 0 bases, leaving 3 bases of the junction unmatched. CDR3 in amino acids: CASSVAGTGHSPLHF. CDR3 nucleotides: TGTGCCAGCAGCGTAGCCGGGACAGGGCATTCACCCCTCCACTTT.

This clone was counted a single time. The chain couples TRBV6-6 to TRBJ1-2, with 10 bases lining up with TRBD1. V was pared by 7 bases and J by 11 bases, with 7 bases of the junction left unmatched. The germline V gene has CDR1 MNHNY and CDR2 SVGAGI (reference sequence). This CDR3 has 12 amino acids. The CDR3: CASTTGTGDYTF. As DNA, the CDR3 is TGTGCCAGCACCACCGGGACAGGGGATTACACCTTC.

This chain joins TRBV15 and TRBJ2-1; D uncertain. Per germline, CDR1 LNHNV and CDR2 YYDKDF (reference sequence). The V gene lost 0 bases and the J gene lost 8 bases, with 8 bases spanning the gap. The CDR3 runs 13 residues. CDR3 DNA sequence: TGTGCCACCAGCAGAGACACCGACTATGAGCAGTTCTTC. Amino acids: CATSRDTDYEQFF. The full variable domain, completed using reference TRBV15 and TRBJ2-1, is DAMVIQNPRYQVTQFGKPVTLSCSQTLNHNVMYWYQQKSSQAPKLLFHYYDKDFNNEADTPDNFQSRRPNTSFCFLDIRSPGLGDTAMYLCATSRDTDYEQFFGPGTRLTVL.

V is TRBV28 and J is TRBJ2-7, with a possible D match to TRBD2 (5 bases). The ends were cut back, 5 bases at V and 0 bases at J, with 11 bases in the middle. The germline gives CDR1 MDHEN, CDR2 SYDVKM. The CDR3 loop spans 14 amino acids. CDR3 sequence reads: CASSLRTLSYEQYF. The DNA of the CDR3 is TGTGCCAGCAGTCTGAGGACTCTCTCCTACGAGCAGTACTTC.

There are a few counts of this clone. The rearrangement joins TRBV2 to TRBJ1-1, with 10 bases lining up with TRBD1. This CDR3 is 14 amino acids long. Unmatched junction bases numbered 7, after V lost 4 bases and J lost 8 bases. Per germline, CDR1 SNHLY and CDR2 FYNNEI. CDR3 bases: TGTGCCAGCAGTGTGGACGGGACAGGGGACGAAGCTTTCTTT. This encodes CASSVDGTGDEAFF.

This clone was recorded only once. V usage is TRBV6-2 or TRBV6-3 and J usage is TRBJ1-6, with D possibly TRBD1 on 6 matching bases. V was clipped by 3 bases and J by 9 bases, with 12 bases between them. The germline V gene encodes CDR1 MNHEY and CDR2 SVGEGT. This CDR3 is 14 amino acids long. For the CDR3, the DNA is TGTGCCAGCAGTTATCAGGGGCTTGGTTCACCCCTCCACTTT. Translated: CASSYQGLGSPLHF.

Only a few counts were recorded for this clone. V and J are TRBV28 and TRBJ2-1, with 9 bases aligning to TRBD2. This CDR3 region has 15 residues. V was pared by 6 bases and J by 6 bases, with 9 bases of the junction left unmatched. Germline loops: CDR1 MDHEN, CDR2 SYDVKM. The CDR3 loop reads CASRVQAGGRNEQFF. In DNA form, the CDR3 reads TGTGCCAGCAGAGTCCAGGCGGGAGGGCGCAATGAGCAGTTCTTC.

This chain links TRBV28 with TRBJ2-7; 8 bases are a match to TRBD1. CDR1 is MDHEN and CDR2 is SYDVKM in the germline V gene. The CDR3 loop spans 14 amino acids. J gave up 7 bases and V 5 bases, and 10 bases lay outside the gene matches. The CDR3 sequence is CASSPFGQGPEQYF. The CDR3 DNA follows: TGTGCCAGCAGTCCTTTCGGACAGGGACCGGAGCAGTACTTC.

This rearrangement joins TRBV2 to TRBJ2-2; D is possibly TRBD1 (5 bases). This CDR3 is built from 12 residues. The germline V gene has CDR1 SNHLY and CDR2 FYNNEI. V shed 8 bases and J shed 12 bases, with 16 bases lying between them. The CDR3 here is CASSDTGRKLFF. The CDR3, as DNA: TGTGCCAGCTCGGACACCGGCCGGAAGCTGTTTTTT.

This clone has a single count. V gene TRBV6-4 combines with J gene TRBJ1-5, with 9 bases aligning to TRBD1. The V segment lost 10 bases and the J segment 2 bases; nucleotides outside the gene matches: 6. The CDR3 covers 14 residues. Germline values: CDR1 MRHNA, CDR2 SNTAGT. The CDR3 reads CAIGTGLCNQPQHF. CDR3 coding DNA: TGTGCCATCGGGACAGGGTTGTGCAATCAGCCCCAGCATTTT.

V is TRBV28 and J is TRBJ2-7; TRBD1 is a possible D gene (6 bases). The V gene's germline CDR1 is MDHEN and CDR2 SYDVKM. This CDR3 is 14 amino acids long. Trimming removed 2 bases from V and 3 bases from J, with 11 bases in between. CDR3 coding DNA: TGTGCCAGCAGTTTACCCGGACAGATCTACGAGCAGTACTTC. This sequence encodes CASSLPGQIYEQYF. The full variable domain, completed using reference TRBV28 and TRBJ2-7, is DVKVTQSSRYLVKRTGEKVFLECVQDMDHENMFWYRQDPGLGLRLIYFSYDVKMKEKGDIPEGYSVSREKKERFSLILESASTNQTSMYLCASSLPGQIYEQYFGPGTRLTVT.